The text below deals with one T cell receptor beta chain. The data were produced by immunoSEQ multiplex PCR, yet TCRdb's version contains in-frame clones alone and is incomplete. The sample shows 250,000 to 300,000 clones, approximately 85% of them seen only once. These data belong to a study of blood T cell repertoires in COVID-19. About the research overall: Samples representing acute and convalescent COVID-19 were sourced from the United States, Italy and Spain.

Germline-derived CDR1 and CDR2 are MNHEY and SVGAGI. V was clipped by 7 bases and J by 7 bases; unmatched bases: 9. This CDR3 spans 14 amino acids. The chain combines TRBV6-5 with TRBJ1-2, with TRBD1 identical over 10 bases. Sequenced material: peripheral blood. The sequence came from a woman aged 70-85 years with acute or convalescent COVID-19. In DNA form, the CDR3 reads TGTGCCAGCACCCAACTGGGACAGGGGTTTGGCTACACCTTC. Translating gives CASTQLGQGFGYTF.